What follows describes a single T cell receptor beta chain. Its specificity is unknown. This sample is drawn from a study of response to subunit inactivated influenza vaccine. Findings and limits, study-wide: New T cells are recruited in small numbers by each seasonal influenza vaccination, according to the authors' suggestion.

With V trimmed by 3 bases and J by 1 base, 18 bases remained unmatched. The germline gives CDR1 SGHRS, CDR2 YFSETQ. This CDR3 contains 19 residues. TCRdb re-analysed the RT-PCR reads in MiXCR, keeping a single row per CDR3 protein. In the table there are about 570,000 distinct CDR3 sequences, roughly 10% of which are singletons. This sample comprised PBMCs from blood, obtained on the day of vaccination. The clonotype was recovered from a man aged 45-65 years who received an inactivated influenza vaccine. The chain uses TRBV5-1 and TRBJ2-5, with 7 bases aligning to TRBD1. Written as DNA, the CDR3 is TGCGCCAGCAGCTCCCTCCCTACCCAGACAGGGATAGGCCAAGAGACCCAGTACTTC. Protein product: CASSSLPTQTGIGQETQYF.